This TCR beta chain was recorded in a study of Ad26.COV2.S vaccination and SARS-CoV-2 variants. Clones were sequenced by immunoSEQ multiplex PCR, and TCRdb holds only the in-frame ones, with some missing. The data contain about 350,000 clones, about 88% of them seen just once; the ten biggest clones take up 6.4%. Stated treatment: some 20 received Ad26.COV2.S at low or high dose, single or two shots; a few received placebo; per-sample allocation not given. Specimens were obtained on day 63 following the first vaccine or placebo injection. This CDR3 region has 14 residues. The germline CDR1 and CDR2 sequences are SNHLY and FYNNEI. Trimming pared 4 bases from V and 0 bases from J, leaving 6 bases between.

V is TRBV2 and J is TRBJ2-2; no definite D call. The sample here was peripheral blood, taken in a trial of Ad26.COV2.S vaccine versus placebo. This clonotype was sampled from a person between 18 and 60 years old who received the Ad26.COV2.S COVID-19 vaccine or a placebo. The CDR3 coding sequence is TGTGCCAGCAGTGCAGTCGCGAACACCGGGGAGCTGTTTTTT. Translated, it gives CASSAVANTGELFF. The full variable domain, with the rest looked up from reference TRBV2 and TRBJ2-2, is EPEVTQTPSHQVTQMGQEVILRCVPISNHLYFYWYRQILGQKVEFLVSFYNNEISEKSEIFDDQFSVERPDGSNFTLKIRSTKLEDSAMYFCASSAVANTGELFFGEGSRLTVL.